This TCR beta chain was recorded in a study of shared clonotypes between healthy human individuals. Study-level results: Few donors restricted represented genetic and exposure-history diversity.

V lost 11 bases to trimming and J lost 8 bases, with 12 bases between them. This CDR3 comprises 10 residues. Germline V CDR1 and CDR2: SNHLY, FYNNEI. The authors ran the assay at deep level. The table came from immunoSEQ multiplex PCR; TCRdb's copy has only in-frame clones and leaves some out. The sample holds about 650,000 clones, around 95% seen once. CD45RO-negative CD8 cells positively selected for CCR7 made up the naive population, which excluded terminally differentiated effector memory CD45RA+ cells. On this clone: Its target is unknown.

This clonotype was obtained from a woman aged 25 to 45 in good health. The chain links TRBV2 to TRBJ1-2; possibly TRBD1 for D (5 bases). What was sequenced was naive CD8+ T cells sorted from blood. The CDR3 sequence: CAWGLEGYTF. The CDR3 coding sequence is TGTGCCTGGGGACTTGAGGGCTACACCTTC.